This T cell receptor (beta chain) was captured in a study of response to subunit inactivated influenza vaccine. Using its own MiXCR run on the RT-PCR reads, TCRdb lists one record per CDR3 protein. The data hold about 800,000 distinct CDR3 sequences, with around 21% observed a single time. As for this clonotype: Its antigen remains unknown.

The study, taken as a whole, reports: T cells newly recruited by each seasonal influenza vaccination are few, the authors suggested.

The CDR3 spans 15 residues. V was cut by 4 bases and J by 2 bases, with 15 bases left in between. Germline V gives CDR1 LGHNA, CDR2 YSLEER. The rearrangement uses TRBV4-3 and TRBJ2-7; possible D gene TRBD2, 5 bases. The TCR originated in a middle-aged man who received an inactivated influenza vaccine. Sequencing used PBMCs from blood, obtained about 5 days after vaccination. The CDR3 region is CASSRIGGPAYEQYF. CDR3 in DNA: TGCGCCAGCAGCCGGATCGGCGGGCCAGCCTACGAGCAGTACTTC.